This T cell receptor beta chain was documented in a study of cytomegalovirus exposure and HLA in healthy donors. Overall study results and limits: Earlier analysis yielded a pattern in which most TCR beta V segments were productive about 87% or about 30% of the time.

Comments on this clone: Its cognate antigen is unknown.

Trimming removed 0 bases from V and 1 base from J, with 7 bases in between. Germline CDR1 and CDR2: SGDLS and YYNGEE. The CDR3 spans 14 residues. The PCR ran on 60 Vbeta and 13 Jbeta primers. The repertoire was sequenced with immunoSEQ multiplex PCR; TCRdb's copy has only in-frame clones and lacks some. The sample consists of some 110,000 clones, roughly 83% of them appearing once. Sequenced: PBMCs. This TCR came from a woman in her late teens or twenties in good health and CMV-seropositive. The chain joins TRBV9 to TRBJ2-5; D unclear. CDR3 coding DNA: TGTGCCAGCAGCGTAGGGCCCCGCCAAGAGACCCAGTACTTC. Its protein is CASSVGPRQETQYF.